This T cell receptor (beta chain) stems from a study of cytomegalovirus exposure and HLA in healthy donors. Turning to the study itself: It was reported in a later analysis that the same platform had been used for the 120 or so validation repertoires as for the 666 first-cohort repertoires. Notes on the study in general: Most sequenced TCRs were rare (though some public TCRs occurred in many donors). A few chains linked to CMV were shown in vitro to be specific for CMV antigens.

This CDR3 region has 14 residues. Losses at the gene ends were 10 bases for V and 6 bases for J; bases not matched to a gene: 8. The V gene's germline CDR1 is MNHNS and CDR2 SASEGT. This clone has just one count. Antigen specificity is unknown. Using immunoSEQ multiplex PCR, the repertoire was profiled, and TCRdb retains in-frame clones only, with some absent. The sample lists fewer than 120,000 clones; 85% to 90% were seen once. V gene TRBV6-1 combines with J gene TRBJ2-1; the match to TRBD2 covers 11 bases. The receptor's source is a woman aged 25 to 39 in good health and CMV-seropositive. Sequenced input: PBMCs. The chain's CDR3 is CATKLAGDSNEQFF. DNA of the CDR3: TGTGCCACCAAACTAGCGGGAGATTCCAATGAGCAGTTCTTC.